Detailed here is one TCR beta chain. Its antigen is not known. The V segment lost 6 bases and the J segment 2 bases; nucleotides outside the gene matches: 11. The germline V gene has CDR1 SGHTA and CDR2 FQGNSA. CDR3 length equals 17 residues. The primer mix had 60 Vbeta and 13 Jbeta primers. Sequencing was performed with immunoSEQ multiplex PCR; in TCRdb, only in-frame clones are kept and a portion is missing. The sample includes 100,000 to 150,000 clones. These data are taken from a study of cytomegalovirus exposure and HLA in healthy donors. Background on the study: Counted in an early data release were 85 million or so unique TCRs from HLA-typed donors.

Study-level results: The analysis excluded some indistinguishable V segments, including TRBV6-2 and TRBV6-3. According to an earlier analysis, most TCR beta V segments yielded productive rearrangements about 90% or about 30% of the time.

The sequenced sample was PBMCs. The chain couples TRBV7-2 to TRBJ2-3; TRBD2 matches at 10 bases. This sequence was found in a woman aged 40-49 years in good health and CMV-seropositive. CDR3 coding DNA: TGTGCCAGCAGTCAGGGGGCTAGCGGGAGTATCACAGATACGCAGTATTTT. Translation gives CASSQGASGSITDTQYF.